This TCR beta chain was sequenced during a study of CD8+CD57+ T cells in acquired aplastic anemia. The study profiled TCR beta VDJ and CDR3 using genomic DNA as template. Using its own MiXCR run on the reads, TCRdb lists one record per CDR3 protein. The data contain approximately 120,000 distinct CDR3 sequences, nearly 40% of them singletons. Germline V lookup: CDR1 MNHNS, CDR2 SASEGT. V shed 4 bases and J 6 bases; nucleotides not matched to a gene: 11. This CDR3 has 15 amino acids. Study results and limitations: Fewer than 35 sequences, all CD8+ CDR3, were shared between patients and controls.

This clonotype was counted ten times or more. Its antigen is not identified. Patients who underwent sequencing had shown CD8+CD57+ cell expansion by flow cytometry. The V gene is TRBV6-1, the J gene TRBJ1-2; 7 bases fit TRBD1. This receptor was obtained from a human donor with aplastic anemia. The source material was sorted CD4+, CD8+, or CD8+CD57+ T cells (not recorded which) from PBMCs. As DNA, the CDR3 is TGTGCCAGCAGTGTCTTTGACAGGGTGAGCGATGGCTACACCTTC. It encodes CASSVFDRVSDGYTF.